The rows below give T cell receptor beta chains drawn from one sample of a study of technical replicates of blood from a few donors. TCRdb keeps only in-frame clones here, not all; method: immunoSEQ multiplex PCR. The repertoire includes around 86,000 clones, 95% to 97% of them detected once, and around 0.2% sits in the top ten. The sequenced sample consisted of T cells isolated from PBMCs. All receptors derive from a human donor in good health. Both conserved end residues are part of each CDR3.

j_call v_call cdr3_aa
TRBJ1-2 TRBV6-1 CASSGGGQGVRSYGYTF
TRBJ2-7 TRBV6-1 CASILHPAVAEQYF
TRBJ2-7 TRBV28 CASSLFALKRGSSYEQYF
TRBJ2-1 TRBV2 CASSVQGNNEQFF
TRBJ2-5 TRBV4-1 CASSHHSRTGEGTQYF
TRBJ2-7 TRBV5-1 CASSLAGLGTYEQYF
TRBJ2-7 TRBV5-8 CASSFDSSYEQYF
TRBJ1-4 TRBV5-1 CASSLEAGENEKLFF
TRBJ2-1 TRBV7-9 CASSPGTSGYNEQFF
TRBJ2-3 TRBV28 CASSPGHFLSTDTQYF
TRBJ2-1 TRBV18 CASSPLSSSYNEQFF
TRBJ2-3 TRBV6-1 CASLWGGDRYTQYF
TRBJ2-2 TRBV11-2 CASSFFDFLGDGELFF
TRBJ1-2 TRBV5-1 CASSFSGMDGYTF
TRBJ1-2 TRBV28 CASKEGHPYGYTF
TRBJ2-3 TRBV2 CASSRRDTQYF
TRBJ1-5 TRBV7-8 CASSLSNGERQPQHF
TRBJ1-1 TRBV30 CAWRRVSPRDTEAFF
TRBJ2-1 TRBV19 CASSIYGLAMNEQFF
TRBJ1-2 TRBV29-1 CSVVREGVYGYTF